This TCR beta chain was documented in a study of cytomegalovirus exposure and HLA in healthy donors (TCRdb year 2017). Background on the whole study: An earlier analysis of 587 of the donors reported 276 Gb of sequence data and approximately 110 million unique TCR beta sequences from about 200 million T cells. The aim of the study was to test whether cataloging public T cell receptors could identify signatures of past pathogen exposure. Of the roughly 400 genotyped donors, 75% to 85% were placed in the genetic ancestry cluster associated with self-reported Caucasian donors. A later analysis re-examined previously published TCR beta repertoires from roughly 650 donors and added high-resolution HLA genotyping to investigate patterns of TCR occurrence. High-throughput TCR immunosequencing, statistical association of individual TCRs with disease status, and machine learning were combined to predict cytomegalovirus infection status. To decide whether each TCR beta V gene segment behaved as functional or pseudogenic, an earlier analysis of some 600 of the donors relied on high-throughput TCR beta sequencing. An early release that covered some 640 HLA-typed donors contained approximately 300 gigabases of sequencing data and 80 million or so unique TCR sequences. Typing coverage varied by locus: about 629-630 donors for A, B, C, DRB1 and DQB1; 522 for DQA1; more than 600 for DPA1; around 450 for DPB1. Several DR-DQ haplotypes were treated as single units for association and clustering because of strong linkage in the cohort. Alongside the repertoire data, information on donor age, sex, ethnicity and CMV serostatus was compiled. HLA typing included class I and class II loci at four-digit resolution. Across approximately 420 genotyped donors of the cohort, an average of roughly 200,000 unique TCR beta nucleotide sequences per donor were sequenced, and around 19% of those sequences were non-productive. Every repertoire in the discovery cohort had been generated on one and the same sequencing platform. A separate validation cohort of 100 to 150 different subjects was used in addition to the 666-subject first cohort. Using immunosequencing, the study profiled T cell repertoires from around 670 subjects and related those repertoires to cytomegalovirus serostatus. A later genetic analysis used genome-wide SNP genotypes for about 65% of the 666 donors, treating that subset as a discovery cohort. The later analysis used no new phenotypic data to find candidate immune exposures, relying instead on TCR beta sequences and their occurrence across donors.

For CDR1 and CDR2, the germline V gene lists SQVTM and ANQGSEA. The CDR3 measures 15 amino acids from cysteine to phenylalanine. CDR3 DNA is the only sequence kept; it has 45 bases, read in frame from the first base. The germline V and J ends show losses of 4 bases and 3 bases respectively, and no gene match explains 9 bases of the junction. The cohort comprised 670 or so healthy bone marrow donors. Cohort members were all nominally healthy when sampled, although unrecorded immune exposures were likely present. The donor was CMV seropositive and belonged to the group of 250 to 300 seropositive cohort members. Every donor gave a peripheral blood sample, and the peripheral blood mononuclear cells from that sample were used for TCR beta sequencing. The Qiagen DNeasy Blood Extraction Kit was used to extract genomic DNA from the blood cell samples. Receptor amplification or capture employed the immunoSEQ multiplex PCR assay. A mixture of 60 forward primers for TCR Vbeta segments and 13 reverse primers for TCR Jbeta segments was used in the multiplex PCR. Amplification of the CDR3 region of rearranged TCR beta genes was performed with a multiplex PCR assay on genomic DNA. The amplified TCR beta libraries were sequenced on the Illumina HiSeq System as 87-base-pair reads. On the authors' methods: Across the roughly 670 repertoires, a later analysis counted tens of millions of unique TCR beta chains, approximately 10 million of which were shared by at least two donors. A nearest-neighbor algorithm error-corrected the raw reads and collapsed the reads into unique sequences, merging closely related sequences to remove PCR and sequencing errors. CDR3 sequences were aligned to IMGT reference sequences to assign V, D and J gene segments. For a sequence to be retained, a match of at least six nucleotides was required to both a V gene segment and a J gene segment. A rearrangement counted as productive if the CDR3 had no stop codons and remained in frame with V and J, and every other rearrangement counted as non-productive. Following IMGT convention, CDR3 was defined as the stretch from the second conserved V-encoded cysteine up to the conserved J-encoded phenylalanine. The earlier analysis of some 600 of the donors excluded sequences that lacked an unambiguous match to a single V gene segment. An earlier analysis of a few hundred of the donors called V segments functional above 56.7% productive rearrangements and segregating when the between-donor standard deviation exceeded 5%. A statistical classification framework was built for diagnosing cytomegalovirus status from the catalog of TCR beta chain sequences. V and J gene assignment, in a later analysis, came from comparing TCR nucleotide sequences with IMGT/GENE-DB human TR gene sequences. The TCRdist pipeline was used in a later analysis to assign CDR3 sequences and most-parsimonious VDJ recombination scenarios. In a later analysis, each TCR beta chain was defined by its CDR3 amino acid sequence together with its V-gene family, and reads lacking a unique V-gene family were excluded. To address suspected cross-contamination and a sequencing artifact, a later analysis removed 450 to 700 highly shared, low-generation-probability nucleotide sequences. A later analysis calculated a clonal expansion index for each public chain from normalized within-repertoire ranks of inferred template counts. In a later analysis, generation probabilities were computed using a VDJ recombination model fitted to out-of-frame rearrangements, and the results were checked against IGoR. In a later analysis, hypergeometric tests were used to score TCR-TCR, TCR-HLA and TCR-CMV co-occurrence, with a repertoire-size bias correction applied to TCR pairs. A later analysis estimated false discovery rates by permuting HLA or CMV assignments 20 times. In a later analysis, co-occurring TCRs were grouped with DBSCAN, and TCRdist sequence similarity was added when clustering was performed within HLA-allele-positive subsets. Repertoires with fewer than 30,000 or more than 120,000 public chains were left out of co-occurrence clustering, as were a few repertoires with anomalous nucleotide sharing. In its TCRdb copy, this immuneACCESS table keeps in-frame sequences only and misses some clones. Where compared with another copy, unresolved V genes explain less than half of these, and the others have no known cause. For V, J and clone size, that table is used; D and trimming come from the DNA. Here the sample has about 140,000 clones; around 78% occur a single time. The ten largest account for 5.5% to 7% of the sample.

Broad study findings and their caveats: The classifier was reported to diagnose cytomegalovirus status with high specificity and sensitivity in both the original cohort and the validation cohort. In a later analysis, TCR association rates were found to vary across HLA loci, with the most associated TCRs seen for DRB1 alleles and the fewest for HLA-C alleles. A later analysis associated approximately 17,000 TCR beta sequences with specific HLA alleles at a false discovery rate of 0.05. In this cohort, only TCR beta chains were sequenced, and detectable features were limited by the absence of alpha or paired-chain data. A total of about 180 TCR beta chains were listed by the study as associated with cytomegalovirus. A further reported finding was that TCR beta sequences accurately predicted the HLA-A and HLA-B alleles for most subjects in the first cohort. V-gene and J-gene trimming of TCR beta chains was associated with a missense DCLRE1C variant in a later genetic analysis, and the association was replicated in an independent cohort. According to a later analysis, most CMV-associated TCR beta chains appeared to be HLA-restricted, and the HLA associations seemed to be driven largely by CMV exposure. For the cohort, immune exposure information was limited to CMV serostatus. In vitro tests confirmed that a few of the cytomegalovirus-associated TCR beta chains recognize cytomegalovirus antigens. Strong co-occurrence of HLA alleles, especially DR and DQ, made assigning TCR associations to individual alleles difficult. Linkage disequilibrium might explain the correlated functional status among segregating V segments, but an unknown experimental factor could not be excluded. Most TCR sequences were seen in very few donors, while some public TCRs were found in many individuals. Because counts were too low, seventeen rarely observed V segments, including chromosome 9 orphons, were excluded from the earlier analysis of about 500 of the donors. A cluster of highly shared sequence variants was judged likely to be a technical artifact of the sequencing pipeline. The authors suggested that the approach could potentially be generalized to other disease states and immunological phenotypes. Roughly uniform sequencing depth across donors was assumed in presence/absence analyses, although this assumption may not hold. According to a later analysis, parvovirus B19, influenza, CMV and Epstein-Barr virus appeared linked to several top co-occurrence clusters. Because HLA typing was missing for some donors at each locus, association tests included only the typed subset. Compared with equally common non-associated chains, HLA-associated TCR beta chains in a later analysis were more clonally expanded and had lower generation probabilities. Some IMGT-functional V segments, including TRBV6-2 and TRBV6-3, could not be distinguished by the 87-base-pair reads and were therefore excluded. Broadly in line with IMGT annotations, most TCR beta V segments showed up in productive rearrangements about 90% or about 30% of the time in an earlier analysis of a few hundred of the donors. Compared with the roughly 700-donor mean, donors in an Asian-associated ancestry cluster had fewer N-insertions in productive TCRs, according to a later genetic analysis.

A note on this clone: Its target antigen remains unknown. No base-level quality is on record; no much larger clone is a single base apart.

The receptor chain draws on TRBV29-1 and TRBJ2-1; TRBD2 agrees with 7 junctional bases. The TCR sequence derives from a middle-aged woman in good health and CMV-seropositive. The sequenced sample consisted of PBMCs. The DNA is TGCAGCGTTGTCGAACTAGCGAGAAACTACAATGAGCAGTTCTTC. Its product reads: CSVVELARNYNEQFF.